A selection of T cell receptor beta chains follows, all from one sample in a study of blood T cell repertoires in COVID-19. TCRdb keeps only in-frame clones here, not all; method: immunoSEQ multiplex PCR. The profile shows approximately 250,000 clones, around 84% of them singletons. The source material was PBMCs or T cells enriched from blood (not recorded which). The source of these receptors is a man aged 25 to 40 with acute COVID-19. CDR3s include the opening cysteine and the closing phenylalanine or tryptophan. Each record gives: CDR3 length, J gene, clone size, V gene, D gene, CDR3 protein, CDR3 DNA. The D gene is left open where the match is weak. Clone sizes are given selectively: once, few, many, or a class where the clone is expanded.

length: 15
J: TRBJ1-5
size: .
V: TRBV7-8
D: .
CDR3: CASSLETGGNQPQHF
DNA: TGTGCCAGCAGCTTAGAGACAGGAGGCAATCAGCCCCAGCATTTT

length: 15
J: TRBJ1-5
size: .
V: TRBV7-2
D: TRBD1
CDR3: CASSLFQGGNQPQHF
DNA: TGTGCCAGCAGCTTATTCCAGGGGGGAAATCAGCCCCAGCATTTT

length: 18
J: TRBJ2-2
size: .
V: TRBV29-1
D: TRBD1
CDR3: CSVPQPTGGLSYTGELFF
DNA: TGCAGCGTTCCTCAACCGACAGGGGGCCTATCCTACACCGGGGAGCTGTTTTTT

length: 13
J: TRBJ1-1
size: .
V: TRBV7-8
D: .
CDR3: CASSLITGTEAFF
DNA: TGTGCCAGCAGCTTGATCACCGGCACTGAAGCTTTCTTT

length: 14
J: TRBJ1-2
size: .
V: TRBV28
D: TRBD1
CDR3: CASSRDRTNYGYTF
DNA: TGTGCCAGCTCAAGGGACAGAACTAACTATGGCTACACCTTC

length: 14
J: TRBJ2-1
size: few
V: TRBV19
D: TRBD2
CDR3: CASTPGLATREQFF
DNA: TGTGCCAGTACCCCGGGACTAGCGACCAGAGAGCAGTTCTTC

length: 13
J: TRBJ1-2
size: .
V: TRBV6-2/TRBV6-3
D: TRBD1
CDR3: CASSSTGGNGYTF
DNA: TGTGCCAGCAGTTCTACAGGGGGCAATGGCTACACCTTC

length: 15
J: TRBJ2-3
size: .
V: TRBV5-1
D: TRBD2
CDR3: CASSLVAGVTDTQYF
DNA: TGCGCCAGCAGCTTGGTAGCGGGGGTCACAGATACGCAGTATTTT

length: 14
J: TRBJ1-6
size: .
V: TRBV19
D: .
CDR3: CASSSGGLDSPLHF
DNA: TGTGCCAGTAGTAGCGGCGGTTTAGATTCACCCCTCCACTTT

length: 14
J: TRBJ2-3
size: once
V: TRBV18
D: .
CDR3: CASSPAAITDTQYF
DNA: TGTGCCAGCTCACCTGCGGCTATCACAGATACGCAGTATTTT

length: 15
J: TRBJ2-3
size: .
V: TRBV29-1
D: TRBD2
CDR3: CSVGGTSGRTDTQYF
DNA: TGCAGCGTTGGGGGGACTAGCGGCCGCACAGATACGCAGTATTTT

length: 16
J: TRBJ2-5
size: .
V: TRBV5-5
D: TRBD1
CDR3: CASSFSGTGAGETQYF
DNA: TGTGCCAGCAGCTTTTCCGGGACAGGAGCAGGGGAGACCCAGTACTTC

length: 15
J: TRBJ2-5
size: .
V: TRBV5-1
D: .
CDR3: CASSLNLAGVETQYF
DNA: TGCGCCAGCAGCTTGAATCTTGCCGGGGTAGAGACCCAGTACTTC

length: 15
J: TRBJ1-4
size: .
V: TRBV5-1
D: .
CDR3: CASSLEGGFREKLFF
DNA: TGCGCCAGCAGCTTGGAGGGAGGGTTTAGGGAAAAACTGTTTTTT

length: 16
J: TRBJ2-3
size: .
V: TRBV5-1
D: TRBD2
CDR3: CASSLVAGGTTDTQYF
DNA: TGCGCCAGCAGCTTGGTCGCGGGGGGAACCACAGATACGCAGTATTTT

length: 15
J: TRBJ2-1
size: .
V: TRBV3-1/TRBV3-2
D: TRBD1
CDR3: CASSHGSGGREMEFF
DNA: TGTGCCAGCAGCCATGGCTCAGGGGGCCGCGAGATGGAGTTCTTC

length: 16
J: TRBJ2-1
size: .
V: TRBV9
D: .
CDR3: CASSVATGISYNEQFF
DNA: TGTGCCAGCAGCGTAGCTACGGGAATCTCCTACAATGAGCAGTTCTTC

length: 19
J: TRBJ1-2
size: .
V: TRBV6-1
D: TRBD1
CDR3: CASSGNERDSGPDREGYTF
DNA: TGTGCCAGCAGTGGGAACGAGAGGGACAGCGGTCCCGACCGTGAGGGCTACACCTTC

length: 13
J: TRBJ2-2
size: .
V: TRBV24-1
D: .
CDR3: CATVSGNTGELFF
DNA: TGTGCCACCGTCTCAGGGAACACCGGGGAGCTGTTTTTT

length: 17
J: TRBJ1-6
size: .
V: TRBV5-1
D: TRBD1
CDR3: CASSFVGTEIYNSPLHF
DNA: TGTGCCAGCAGCTTTGTCGGGACAGAAATCTATAATTCACCCCTCCACTTT

length: 14
J: TRBJ1-5
size: .
V: TRBV19
D: .
CDR3: CATQGVLSNQPQHF
DNA: TGTGCCACTCAAGGGGTGTTAAGCAATCAGCCCCAGCATTTT

length: 14
J: TRBJ2-1
size: .
V: TRBV19
D: .
CDR3: CASSIVGHYNEQFF
DNA: TGTGCCAGTAGTATAGTGGGGCACTACAATGAGCAGTTCTTC

length: 16
J: TRBJ2-2
size: .
V: TRBV25-1
D: TRBD1
CDR3: CASRYTGTGATGELFF
DNA: TGTGCCAGCAGATATACCGGGACAGGGGCCACCGGGGAGCTGTTTTTT

length: 10
J: TRBJ1-1
size: .
V: TRBV19
D: .
CDR3: CASKDSQAFF
DNA: TGTGCCAGTAAGGACAGCCAAGCTTTCTTT

length: 16
J: TRBJ1-5
size: once
V: TRBV2
D: .
CDR3: CASSEIPGYSNQPQHF
DNA: TGTGCCAGCAGTGAAATCCCCGGGTATAGCAATCAGCCCCAGCATTTT

length: 14
J: TRBJ1-2
size: .
V: TRBV5-1
D: .
CDR3: CASSSGHPSYGYTF
DNA: TGCGCCAGCAGCTCAGGACATCCCAGCTATGGCTACACCTTC

length: 15
J: TRBJ2-3
size: .
V: TRBV7-2
D: .
CDR3: CASSFSGLLEETQYF
DNA: TGTGCCAGCAGCTTTAGCGGCCTCCTAGAAGAGACGCAGTATTTT

length: 20
J: TRBJ1-1
size: .
V: TRBV6-2/TRBV6-3
D: .
CDR3: CASSSNFYRVIRASNTEAFF
DNA: TGTGCCAGCAGTTCAAACTTCTACAGGGTTATTAGAGCGTCCAACACTGAAGCTTTCTTT

length: 16
J: TRBJ1-1
size: .
V: TRBV6-5
D: TRBD1
CDR3: CASSSGQGGINTEAFF
DNA: TGTGCCAGCAGTTCGGGACAGGGGGGGATCAACACTGAAGCTTTCTTT

length: 16
J: TRBJ2-1
size: .
V: TRBV9
D: TRBD2
CDR3: CASSSTGLAGGNEQFF
DNA: TGTGCCAGCAGCTCGACGGGACTAGCGGGAGGTAATGAGCAGTTCTTC

length: 14
J: TRBJ2-5
size: once
V: TRBV5-1
D: .
CDR3: CASSLVPIQETQYF
DNA: TGTGCCAGCAGCTTGGTTCCAATCCAAGAGACCCAGTACTTC